The rows below give T cell receptor beta chains drawn from one sample of a study of blood T cell repertoires in COVID-19. The repertoire was sequenced with immunoSEQ multiplex PCR; TCRdb's copy has only in-frame clones and lacks some. Among fewer than 350,000 clones listed, roughly 91% were seen once. The specimen sequenced was PBMCs or T cells enriched from blood (not recorded which). These receptors all stem from a woman in her sixties or seventies in a cohort exposed to, infected with or recovered from COVID-19 (not recorded which). Each CDR3 is given with its conserved first and last residue. The D gene is left open where the match is weak. Size is omitted from some rows. Given values are once, few, many or a class for expanded clones.

CASIGDRDYEQYF | TGTGCCAGCATTGGGGACAGGGATTACGAGCAGTACTTC | 13 | TRBJ2-7 | TRBD1 | NA | TRBV28
CASSQVKGWEQYF | TGTGCCAGCAGCCAAGTCAAGGGGTGGGAGCAGTACTTC | 13 | TRBJ2-7 | NA | NA | TRBV3-1/TRBV3-2
CASSGGAGTYEQYF | TGTGCCAGCAGCGGAGGAGCGGGAACCTACGAGCAGTACTTC | 14 | TRBJ2-7 | TRBD2 | once | TRBV2
CASSLGTRSYGYTF | TGTGCCAGCAGTTTAGGCACCCGAAGCTATGGCTACACCTTC | 14 | TRBJ1-2 | NA | NA | TRBV28
CASSSREGLLTQYF | TGTGCCAGCAGTTCGAGGGAGGGCCTCTTGACCCAGTACTTC | 14 | TRBJ2-5 | TRBD2 | NA | TRBV2
CASIWTEGNTEAFF | TGTGCCAGCATTTGGACGGAGGGTAATACTGAAGCTTTCTTT | 14 | TRBJ1-1 | NA | NA | TRBV2
CASSSLTVGSGAVSYNEQFF | TGTGCCAGCAGTTCCCTGACTGTCGGGAGTGGGGCGGTTTCCTACAATGAGCAGTTCTTC | 20 | TRBJ2-1 | NA | NA | TRBV28
CASSLYKNYGYTF | TGTGCCAGCAGTTTATACAAGAACTATGGCTACACCTTC | 13 | TRBJ1-2 | NA | NA | TRBV28
CASSIPGTGSYEQYF | TGTGCCAGCAGTATACCCGGGACAGGGTCGTACGAGCAGTACTTC | 15 | TRBJ2-7 | TRBD1 | NA | TRBV6-2/TRBV6-3
CASRRPGQFISGANVLTF | TGCGCCAGCCGACGTCCGGGACAGTTTATCTCTGGGGCCAACGTCCTGACTTTC | 18 | TRBJ2-6 | TRBD1 | NA | TRBV5-1
CAISAGGGGPTGELFF | TGTGCCATCAGTGCTGGGGGGGGAGGGCCCACCGGGGAGCTGTTTTTT | 16 | TRBJ2-2 | TRBD2 | NA | TRBV10-3
CASSLEPGGGKTQYF | TGTGCCAGCAGCTTGGAGCCCGGAGGAGGAAAGACCCAGTACTTC | 15 | TRBJ2-5 | NA | NA | TRBV5-5
CASRQVVQAKLFF | TGTGCCAGTCGACAGGTCGTACAGGCAAAACTGTTTTTT | 13 | TRBJ1-4 | NA | NA | TRBV19
CSARGTGGTDTQYF | TGCAGTGCTCGTGGGACAGGGGGGACAGATACGCAGTATTTT | 14 | TRBJ2-3 | TRBD1 | NA | TRBV20-1
CASSEGQGASYEQYF | TGTGCCAGCAGTGAAGGACAGGGGGCGTCCTACGAGCAGTACTTC | 15 | TRBJ2-7 | TRBD1 | once | TRBV2
CASSWQNNSPLHF | TGTGCCAGCAGTTGGCAGAATAATTCACCCCTCCACTTT | 13 | TRBJ1-6 | NA | NA | TRBV6-2/TRBV6-3
CASSYASGVYNEQFF | TGTGCCAGCAGTTACGCTAGCGGGGTCTACAATGAGCAGTTCTTC | 15 | TRBJ2-1 | TRBD2 | NA | TRBV6-2/TRBV6-3
CASSLAGGSYEQYF | TGCGCCAGCAGCTTGGCAGGGGGCTCCTACGAGCAGTACTTC | 14 | TRBJ2-7 | TRBD1 | few | TRBV5-1
CASSVTSGTYEQYF | TGTGCCAGCAGCGTAACTAGCGGGACCTACGAGCAGTACTTC | 14 | TRBJ2-7 | TRBD2 | NA | TRBV9
CASSPPERTHDTQYF | TGCGCCAGCAGCCCCCCGGAGCGGACCCACGATACGCAGTATTTT | 15 | TRBJ2-3 | NA | NA | TRBV4-1
CASSQGGGTYGYTF | TGTGCCAGCAGCCAAGGCGGGGGGACCTATGGCTACACCTTC | 14 | TRBJ1-2 | NA | NA | TRBV3-1/TRBV3-2
CASSLGQGGHETQYF | TGCGCCAGCAGCTTGGGCCAGGGGGGCCACGAGACCCAGTACTTC | 15 | TRBJ2-5 | NA | NA | TRBV5-1
CASSLAQDYEQYF | TGTGCCAGCAGCTTGGCACAGGACTACGAGCAGTACTTC | 13 | TRBJ2-7 | NA | NA | TRBV11-1
CASRLLAGGYNEQFF | TGCGCCAGCAGACTTCTAGCGGGAGGCTACAATGAGCAGTTCTTC | 15 | TRBJ2-1 | TRBD2 | NA | TRBV5-1
CASNRVMGQPQHF | TGTGCCAGCAACAGGGTGATGGGGCAGCCCCAGCATTTT | 13 | TRBJ1-5 | NA | NA | TRBV6-5
CASTSWLAGGPSYNEQFF | TGTGCCAGCACCTCCTGGCTAGCGGGAGGGCCCTCGTACAATGAGCAGTTCTTC | 18 | TRBJ2-1 | TRBD2 | once | TRBV28
CASGRSYEQYF | TGTGCCAGCGGGAGATCCTACGAGCAGTACTTC | 11 | TRBJ2-7 | NA | NA | TRBV3-1/TRBV3-2
CASSLGPSWMTDTQYF | TGCGCCAGCAGCTTGGGCCCTAGCTGGATGACAGATACGCAGTATTTT | 16 | TRBJ2-3 | NA | NA | TRBV5-1